This T cell receptor beta chain was recorded in a study of T cell repertoires in cytomegalovirus infection. After removal of 7 bases from V and 6 bases from J, the junction contained 6 bases not matched to a gene. The germline CDR1 and CDR2 sequences are MNHNS and SASEGT. The CDR3 totals 13 residues. TCRdb reprocessed the reads with MiXCR, giving one entry per CDR3 protein. This repertoire shows 400,000 or so distinct CDR3 sequences, roughly 20% found once; its top ten account for around 10%. There are many counts of this clonotype. This clonotype originated in a human donor in good health (CMV status not recorded). Some clones in this sample may be carry-over from other donors' samples. The chain links TRBV6-1 to TRBJ2-3, with 8 bases lining up with TRBD2. The source material was PBMCs. This chain's CDR3 is CASTLAGGDTQYF. Here the CDR3 DNA reads TGTGCCAGCACCCTGGCGGGGGGCGATACGCAGTATTTT.